The rows below give T cell receptor beta chains drawn from one sample of a study of blood T cell repertoires in COVID-19. TCRdb keeps only in-frame clones here, not all; method: immunoSEQ multiplex PCR. The sample contains around 70,000 clones, around 87% of which appear only once. Sequenced material: peripheral blood. The receptors were sampled from an elderly woman with active or convalescent COVID-19. The CDR3 runs from the conserved cysteine through the conserved F or W.

j_gene | v_gene | CDR3aa
TRBJ2-5 | TRBV6-1 | CASSEGPAGGETQYF
TRBJ1-6 | TRBV3-1/TRBV3-2 | CASSQGVGNSPLHF
TRBJ2-7 | TRBV29-1 | CSASGTGSIGQYF
TRBJ2-2 | TRBV7-2 | CASTLSGGAGELFF
TRBJ1-2 | TRBV4-1 | CASSQPLGQRPYGYTF
TRBJ2-2 | TRBV29-1 | CSVRDRGSNTGELFF
TRBJ2-7 | TRBV6-5 | CASIRTGGNPYEQYF
TRBJ2-2 | TRBV7-7 | CASSLQRGGTGELFF
TRBJ2-6 | TRBV6-2/TRBV6-3 | CASSRTGTSGANVLTF
TRBJ1-2 | TRBV19 | CASKRTGGNVFGYTF
TRBJ1-6 | TRBV7-9 | CASSANRDSNSPLHF
TRBJ1-1 | TRBV6-5 | CASRGLNTEAFF
TRBJ1-4 | TRBV29-1 | CSVEGGDRTSNEKLFF
TRBJ2-5 | TRBV9 | CASSPSGGVQETQYF
TRBJ2-1 | TRBV19 | CASKTDISFYNEQFF
TRBJ1-3 | TRBV5-5 | CASSLGGYTGNTIYF
TRBJ2-2 | TRBV7-3 | CASSFGTGELFF
TRBJ1-2 | TRBV19 | CASSPQGGGYGYTF
TRBJ2-3 | TRBV19 | CASSNPQGGRDWTDTQYF
TRBJ2-1 | TRBV3-1/TRBV3-2 | CASSQEVEWDSTYNEQFF
TRBJ1-6 | TRBV7-9 | CASSSRQGRNSPLHF
TRBJ1-1 | TRBV10-1 | CASSSQGVETEAFF
TRBJ2-7 | TRBV7-2 | CASSLGLAGNYEQYF
TRBJ1-2 | TRBV7-2 | CASSPTGAVSYGYTF
TRBJ1-2 | TRBV7-8 | CASSPGTAYGYTF
TRBJ1-4 | TRBV4-1 | CASSQVREKLFF
TRBJ2-2 | TRBV9 | CASSGVTNTGELFF
TRBJ1-2 | TRBV9 | CASSVDQTGRYYGYTF
TRBJ1-1 | TRBV18 | CASSPKQVGLNTEAFF
TRBJ1-1 | TRBV6-4 | CASSRDRGSEAFF
TRBJ2-7 | TRBV19 | CATRGGNEQYF
TRBJ2-2 | TRBV5-5 | CASSPKRERYTGELFF
TRBJ1-1 | TRBV5-4 | CASSKRSQGGGTEAFF
TRBJ2-2 | TRBV5-8 | CASSPGTSNAGELFF
TRBJ1-5 | TRBV27 | CASSFAAGQPQHF
TRBJ2-3 | TRBV28 | CASRLDRGYADTQYF
TRBJ2-1 | TRBV29-1 | CSVDRVTGDNEQFF
TRBJ1-3 | TRBV6-6 | CASSRGQSSPSDSGNTIYF
TRBJ1-4 | TRBV4-1 | CASSERTRDRGEKLFF
TRBJ2-1 | TRBV7-2 | CASSWDRLGEQFF
TRBJ1-3 | TRBV9 | CASSVGIGMGTASGNTIYF